A selection of T cell receptor beta chains follows, all from one sample in a study of cytomegalovirus exposure and HLA in healthy donors. Here immunoSEQ multiplex PCR was the method, and the copy in TCRdb shows in-frame clones only, minus some. The table shows around 120,000 clones, with around 81% occurring only once. Sequences were obtained from PBMCs. All receptors come from a man between 18 and 29 years old in good health and CMV-seronegative. CDR3s include the opening cysteine and the closing phenylalanine or tryptophan. The D gene is left open where the match is weak. Clone size, where shown, is once, few, many, or a class for clones that have expanded.

clone_size,d_call,v_call,j_call,cdr3_aa,cdr3_nt
.,.,TRBV4-1,TRBJ2-4,CASSQPQGILAKNIQYF,TGCGCCAGCAGCCAACCTCAGGGGATCCTAGCCAAAAACATTCAGTACTTC
.,.,TRBV28,TRBJ1-2,CASSSSGYGYTF,TGTGCCAGCAGTTCCTCAGGGTATGGCTACACCTTC
.,TRBD2,TRBV29-1,TRBJ2-3,CSVVLAGSTDTQYF,TGCAGCGTTGTGTTAGCGGGGTCCACAGATACGCAGTATTTT
.,TRBD1,TRBV7-9,TRBJ1-4,CASSPGQTNEKLFF,TGTGCCAGCAGCCCGGGACAGACAAATGAAAAACTGTTTTTT
.,.,TRBV28,TRBJ2-7,CASRANYEQYF,TGTGCCAGCAGGGCAAACTACGAGCAGTACTTC
.,.,TRBV7-7,TRBJ2-1,CASSAWGGGVNEQFF,TGTGCTAGCAGCGCCTGGGGAGGGGGGGTGAATGAGCAGTTCTTC
.,TRBD1,TRBV13,TRBJ1-1,CASSRDRNTEAFF,TGTGCCAGCAGCAGGGACAGGAACACTGAAGCTTTCTTT
.,.,TRBV4-3,TRBJ1-2,CASSQERTIQTAHYGYTF,TGCGCCAGCAGCCAAGAACGGACCATTCAGACAGCGCACTATGGCTACACCTTC
.,TRBD1,TRBV6-5,TRBJ1-4,CASSVTGGGEKLFF,TGTGCCAGCAGTGTAACAGGGGGAGGTGAAAAACTGTTTTTT
.,TRBD2,TRBV6-4,TRBJ2-3,CASRESGGATDTQYF,TGTGCCAGCAGGGAAAGCGGGGGGGCCACAGATACGCAGTATTTT
.,.,TRBV19,TRBJ1-6,CASSIRWDNNYNSPLHF,TGTGCCAGTAGTATTCGGTGGGACAACAACTATAATTCACCCCTCCACTTT
.,.,TRBV7-2,TRBJ2-7,CASSPMLGGDYEQYF,TGTGCCAGCAGCCCCATGCTAGGCGGAGACTACGAGCAGTACTTC
few,.,TRBV7-6,TRBJ1-1,CASSPGTEAFF,TGTGCCAGCAGCCCGGGAACTGAAGCTTTCTTT